Listed below are T cell receptor beta chains from one sample, sequenced in a study of blood T cell repertoires in COVID-19. Profiling relied on immunoSEQ multiplex PCR, and the TCRdb table lists in-frame clones only, not all of them. This sample has about 330,000 clones; more than 90% occur once, and the top ten carry about 18%. Sequenced sample: PBMCs or T cells enriched from blood (not recorded which). The receptors were sampled from a woman under 40 who had recovered from COVID-19. The CDR3 runs from the conserved cysteine through the conserved F or W. Fields, in order: CDR3 protein, CDR3 DNA, D gene, clone size, V gene, J gene. A D gene is named only where the DNA matches it firmly. Some rows mark clone size as missing; the rest say once, few, many or name a class of expanded clone.

CDR3: CASSFSEQETQYF
DNA: TGTGCCAGCAGTTTTTCGGAGCAAGAGACCCAGTACTTC
D: -
size: many
V: TRBV6-2/TRBV6-3
J: TRBJ2-5

CDR3: CASRGQPGIEQYF
DNA: TGTGCCAGCAGAGGACAGCCAGGCATCGAGCAGTACTTC
D: -
size: -
V: TRBV6-5
J: TRBJ2-7

CDR3: CASSEVRRDTEAFF
DNA: TGTGCCAGTAGTGAGGTCAGGCGGGACACTGAAGCTTTCTTT
D: -
size: once
V: TRBV19
J: TRBJ1-1

CDR3: CASSRGGRVIHNGYTF
DNA: TGTGCCAGCAGTCGAGGGGGTCGAGTTATTCATAATGGCTACACCTTC
D: -
size: -
V: TRBV7-2
J: TRBJ1-2

CDR3: CASSWVRGSYEQYF
DNA: TGTGCCAGCAGTTGGGTCAGGGGCTCGTACGAGCAGTACTTC
D: -
size: -
V: TRBV28
J: TRBJ2-7

CDR3: CASSSGDGYTF
DNA: TGTGCCAGCAGCTCCGGGGATGGCTACACCTTC
D: -
size: -
V: TRBV7-3
J: TRBJ1-2

CDR3: CASSFGAGVPHTF
DNA: TGTGCCAGCAGCTTTGGGGCAGGGGTACCTCACACCTTC
D: -
size: -
V: TRBV5-6
J: TRBJ1-2

CDR3: CASSPGEETQYF
DNA: TGTGCCAGCAGCCCCGGAGAGGAGACCCAGTACTTC
D: -
size: -
V: TRBV5-4
J: TRBJ2-5

CDR3: CASEAAEGLSYGYTF
DNA: TGTGCCAGCGAAGCGGCGGAGGGGCTTTCCTATGGCTACACCTTC
D: -
size: -
V: TRBV2
J: TRBJ1-2

CDR3: CAIEREDSTDTQYF
DNA: TGTGCCATCGAGCGGGAGGATTCCACAGATACGCAGTATTTT
D: TRBD2
size: -
V: TRBV10-3
J: TRBJ2-3

CDR3: CASSSGTGGRSPLHF
DNA: TGTGCCAGCAGCTCGGGGACAGGGGGCAGATCACCCCTCCACTTT
D: TRBD1
size: -
V: TRBV7-2
J: TRBJ1-6

CDR3: CASSQGRPGPNYGYTF
DNA: TGTGCCAGCAGCCAAGGGCGGCCAGGGCCTAACTATGGCTACACCTTC
D: -
size: -
V: TRBV3-1/TRBV3-2
J: TRBJ1-2

CDR3: CASRGGTGDYGYTF
DNA: TGTGCCAGCAGGGGGGGGACAGGGGACTATGGCTACACCTTC
D: TRBD1
size: -
V: TRBV2
J: TRBJ1-2

CDR3: CASASSRDTQYF
DNA: TGTGCCAGCGCATCTAGTCGGGATACGCAGTATTTT
D: -
size: -
V: TRBV12-3/TRBV12-4
J: TRBJ2-3

CDR3: CASSREVIGETQYF
DNA: TGTGCCAGCAGCAGGGAGGTCATAGGAGAGACCCAGTACTTC
D: -
size: -
V: TRBV9
J: TRBJ2-5

CDR3: CASSQDGRVTDTQYF
DNA: TGCGCCAGCAGCCAAGATGGGAGGGTTACAGATACGCAGTATTTT
D: TRBD2
size: once
V: TRBV4-1
J: TRBJ2-3

CDR3: CASSLLQRLTSYEQYF
DNA: TGTGCCAGCAGCTTGTTACAGAGACTAACCTCCTACGAGCAGTACTTC
D: -
size: -
V: TRBV5-6
J: TRBJ2-7

CDR3: CASSQLAGQPQHF
DNA: TGTGCCAGTAGTCAATTGGCGGGTCAGCCCCAGCATTTT
D: -
size: -
V: TRBV19
J: TRBJ1-5

CDR3: CASSITPGTVNQPQHF
DNA: TGTGCCAGTAGTATCACTCCCGGGACAGTAAATCAGCCCCAGCATTTT
D: TRBD1
size: -
V: TRBV19
J: TRBJ1-5

CDR3: CAGDAGTSGGETQYF
DNA: TGTGCCGGAGACGCCGGGACTAGCGGGGGGGAGACCCAGTACTTC
D: TRBD2
size: -
V: TRBV30
J: TRBJ2-5

CDR3: CASSQARQGSGELFF
DNA: TGTGCCAGCAGCCAAGCCCGCCAGGGGTCCGGGGAGCTGTTTTTT
D: -
size: -
V: TRBV16
J: TRBJ2-2

CDR3: CASSPPGLARMEQFF
DNA: TGTGCCAGCAGCCCCCCCGGACTAGCGAGGATGGAGCAGTTCTTC
D: TRBD2
size: once
V: TRBV28
J: TRBJ2-1

CDR3: CASSLPGTGGKEAFF
DNA: TGTGCCAGCAGCTTACCAGGGACAGGGGGTAAAGAAGCTTTCTTT
D: TRBD1
size: -
V: TRBV11-2
J: TRBJ1-1

CDR3: CASSLGRLLGTEAFF
DNA: TGTGCCAGCAGCTTGGGCAGGCTTCTGGGCACTGAAGCTTTCTTT
D: -
size: -
V: TRBV5-5
J: TRBJ1-1

CDR3: CASSPRTSVDSGELFF
DNA: TGTGCCAGCAGCCCCCGGACTAGCGTAGACTCCGGGGAGCTGTTTTTT
D: TRBD2
size: -
V: TRBV5-4
J: TRBJ2-2

CDR3: CASSGGRVGDTQYF
DNA: TGCGCCAGCTCCGGGGGGCGGGTCGGTGATACGCAGTATTTT
D: -
size: -
V: TRBV5-1
J: TRBJ2-3

CDR3: CASSVAPRTVQEQFF
DNA: TGTGCCAGCAGCGTAGCCCCCCGGACAGTCCAAGAGCAGTTCTTC
D: -
size: -
V: TRBV9
J: TRBJ2-1

CDR3: CASAERGHGVNIQYF
DNA: TGTGCCAGCGCCGAGCGAGGGCATGGCGTAAACATTCAGTACTTC
D: -
size: -
V: TRBV7-2
J: TRBJ2-4

CDR3: CASSFKGIMPGNTIYF
DNA: TGTGCCAGCAGTTTTAAGGGGATCATGCCTGGAAACACCATATATTTT
D: -
size: -
V: TRBV27
J: TRBJ1-3

CDR3: CASSPIQTTNEKLFF
DNA: TGTGCCAGTAGTCCAATCCAAACAACTAATGAAAAACTGTTTTTT
D: -
size: -
V: TRBV19
J: TRBJ1-4

CDR3: CASSRGATYEQYF
DNA: TGTGCCAGCTCCCGGGGGGCCACCTACGAGCAGTACTTC
D: -
size: -
V: TRBV11-1
J: TRBJ2-7

CDR3: CASSPKTLTRGELFF
DNA: TGTGCCAGCAGCCCCAAGACCTTGACACGCGGGGAGCTGTTTTTT
D: -
size: -
V: TRBV27
J: TRBJ2-2

CDR3: CASSYRDRNTGELFF
DNA: TGTGCCAGCAGCTACCGGGACAGAAACACCGGGGAGCTGTTTTTT
D: TRBD1
size: -
V: TRBV5-4
J: TRBJ2-2

CDR3: CASSRLAGVIRVKEVYTDTQYF
DNA: TGTGCCAGCAGCCGACTAGCGGGAGTCATCCGCGTCAAGGAGGTTTACACAGATACGCAGTATTTT
D: TRBD2
size: -
V: TRBV9
J: TRBJ2-3

CDR3: CASSQDSQGNYGYTF
DNA: TGTGCCAGCAGCCAAGATTCCCAGGGGAACTATGGCTACACCTTC
D: -
size: -
V: TRBV4-2
J: TRBJ1-2

CDR3: CASSSKGTSGNTGELFF
DNA: TGTGCCAGCAGCTCAAAAGGGACTAGCGGAAACACCGGGGAGCTGTTTTTT
D: TRBD2
size: once
V: TRBV7-2
J: TRBJ2-2

CDR3: CASSFRDTPYEQYF
DNA: TGTGCCAGCAGCTTCCGGGACACACCCTACGAGCAGTACTTC
D: -
size: -
V: TRBV7-9
J: TRBJ2-7

CDR3: CASSLGQGNTGELFF
DNA: TGTGCCAGCAGTCTGGGACAGGGGAACACCGGGGAGCTGTTTTTT
D: TRBD1
size: -
V: TRBV2
J: TRBJ2-2

CDR3: CASRSGQLNQPQHF
DNA: TGTGCCAGCAGATCCGGACAGTTAAATCAGCCCCAGCATTTT
D: -
size: -
V: TRBV28
J: TRBJ1-5

CDR3: CASSSRTSYNEQFF
DNA: TGTGCCAGTAGTTCAAGGACTAGTTACAATGAGCAGTTCTTC
D: TRBD2
size: once
V: TRBV19
J: TRBJ2-1

CDR3: CASSFRAGVSPRANEQFF
DNA: TGTGCCAGCAGTTTCAGGGCAGGGGTAAGTCCGCGGGCCAATGAGCAGTTCTTC
D: -
size: -
V: TRBV28
J: TRBJ2-1

CDR3: CASSPRDRAYEQYF
DNA: TGTGCCAGCTCACCCCGGGACAGGGCGTACGAGCAGTACTTC
D: TRBD1
size: -
V: TRBV18
J: TRBJ2-7

CDR3: CASSITGGRAEAFF
DNA: TGTGCCAGCAGCATTACAGGGGGCAGGGCTGAAGCTTTCTTT
D: TRBD1
size: -
V: TRBV7-2
J: TRBJ1-1

CDR3: CASSLGPSDSYTF
DNA: TGTGCCAGCTCGCTGGGCCCATCCGACAGCTACACCTTC
D: -
size: -
V: TRBV18
J: TRBJ1-2

CDR3: CASSPAAVGGETQYF
DNA: TGTGCCAGCTCACCGGCTGCAGTGGGGGGAGAGACCCAGTACTTC
D: -
size: -
V: TRBV18
J: TRBJ2-5

CDR3: CSVEDLDTKNIQYF
DNA: TGCAGCGTTGAAGATCTGGACACGAAAAACATTCAGTACTTC
D: -
size: -
V: TRBV29-1
J: TRBJ2-4

CDR3: CSVGGGKETQYF
DNA: TGCAGCGTTGGTGGCGGGAAAGAGACCCAGTACTTC
D: -
size: -
V: TRBV29-1
J: TRBJ2-5

CDR3: CSVETGGPYEQYF
DNA: TGCAGCGTTGAAACGGGGGGCCCGTACGAGCAGTACTTC
D: -
size: -
V: TRBV29-1
J: TRBJ2-7

CDR3: CASSLDGTAYEQYF
DNA: TGCGCCAGCAGCTTGGACGGGACAGCCTACGAGCAGTACTTC
D: TRBD1
size: -
V: TRBV5-1
J: TRBJ2-7

CDR3: CASSSPQTVSSGNTIYF
DNA: TGTGCCAGCAGTTCCCCTCAGACAGTGAGCTCTGGAAACACCATATATTTT
D: -
size: -
V: TRBV28
J: TRBJ1-3

CDR3: CASRIYLGQMNTEAFF
DNA: TGTGCCAGCAGAATTTACCTGGGGCAAATGAACACTGAAGCTTTCTTT
D: -
size: -
V: TRBV7-9
J: TRBJ1-1

CDR3: CASGWDLTDTQYF
DNA: TGTGCCAGCGGATGGGACTTGACAGATACGCAGTATTTT
D: -
size: -
V: TRBV9
J: TRBJ2-3

CDR3: CASSLYPETAQETQYF
DNA: TGTGCCAGCAGTTTGTACCCGGAGACTGCCCAAGAGACCCAGTACTTC
D: -
size: -
V: TRBV6-5
J: TRBJ2-5

CDR3: CASSFTETYGYTF
DNA: TGTGCCAGCAGCTTTACAGAAACCTATGGCTACACCTTC
D: -
size: -
V: TRBV7-2
J: TRBJ1-2

CDR3: CASSVKRGLNSYGYTF
DNA: TGTGCCAGCAGTGTCAAGAGGGGACTCAACTCCTATGGCTACACCTTC
D: -
size: -
V: TRBV2
J: TRBJ1-2

CDR3: CAWSVRGRMNTEAFF
DNA: TGTGCCTGGAGTGTACGTGGCAGGATGAACACTGAAGCTTTCTTT
D: -
size: -
V: TRBV30
J: TRBJ1-1

CDR3: CASSPGGTVRVAQHF
DNA: TGTGCCAGCAGCCCAGGAGGGACCGTCAGAGTGGCCCAGCATTTT
D: -
size: -
V: TRBV7-2
J: TRBJ1-5

CDR3: CASSSAPSGPFYEQYF
DNA: TGTGCCAGCAGTTCCGCCCCCAGCGGGCCCTTCTACGAGCAGTACTTC
D: -
size: -
V: TRBV7-6
J: TRBJ2-7

CDR3: CSADLGGREKLFF
DNA: TGCAGCGCGGACTTGGGGGGAAGAGAAAAACTGTTTTTT
D: -
size: -
V: TRBV29-1
J: TRBJ1-4

CDR3: CASSMDGRATDTQYF
DNA: TGTGCCAGTAGTATGGACGGGAGGGCCACAGATACGCAGTATTTT
D: TRBD2
size: -
V: TRBV19
J: TRBJ2-3